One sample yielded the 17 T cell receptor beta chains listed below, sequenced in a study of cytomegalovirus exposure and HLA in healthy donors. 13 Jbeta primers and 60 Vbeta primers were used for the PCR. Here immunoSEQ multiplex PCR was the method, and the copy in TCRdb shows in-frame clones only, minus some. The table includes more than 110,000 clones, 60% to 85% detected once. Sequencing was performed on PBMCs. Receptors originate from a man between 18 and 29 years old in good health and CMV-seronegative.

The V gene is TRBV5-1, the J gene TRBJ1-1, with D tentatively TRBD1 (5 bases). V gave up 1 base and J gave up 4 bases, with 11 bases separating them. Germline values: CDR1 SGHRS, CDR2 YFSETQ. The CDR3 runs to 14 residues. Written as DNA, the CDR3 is TGCGCCAGCAGCTTGACCCAGGGTGGCACTGAAGCTTTCTTT. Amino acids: CASSLTQGGTEAFF. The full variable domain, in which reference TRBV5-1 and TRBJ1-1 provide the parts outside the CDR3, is KAGVTQTPRYLIKTRGQQVTLSCSPISGHRSVSWYQQTPGQGLQFLFEYFSETQRNKGNFPGRFSGRQFSNSRSEMNVSTLELGDSALYLCASSLTQGGTEAFFGQGTRLTVV.

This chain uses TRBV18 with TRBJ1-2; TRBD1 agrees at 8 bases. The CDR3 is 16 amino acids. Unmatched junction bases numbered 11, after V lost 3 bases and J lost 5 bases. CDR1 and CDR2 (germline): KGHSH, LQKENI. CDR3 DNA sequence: TGTGCCAGCTCACCCGGGACAGGCCCGACTTCGTATGGCTACACCTTC. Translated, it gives CASSPGTGPTSYGYTF.

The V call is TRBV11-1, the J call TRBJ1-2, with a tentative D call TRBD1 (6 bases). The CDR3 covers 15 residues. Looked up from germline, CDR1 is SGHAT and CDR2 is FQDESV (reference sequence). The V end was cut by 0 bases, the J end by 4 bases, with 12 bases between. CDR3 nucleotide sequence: TGTGCCAGCAGCTTAGCCGCTGGGACAACCTATGGCTACACCTTC. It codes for CASSLAAGTTYGYTF.

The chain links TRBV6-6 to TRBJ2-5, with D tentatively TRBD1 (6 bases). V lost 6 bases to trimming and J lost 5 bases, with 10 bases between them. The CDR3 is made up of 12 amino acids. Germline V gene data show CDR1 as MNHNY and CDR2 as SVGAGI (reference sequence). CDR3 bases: TGTGCCAGCAGACAGGGTCCGGAGACCCAGTACTTC. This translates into CASRQGPETQYF.

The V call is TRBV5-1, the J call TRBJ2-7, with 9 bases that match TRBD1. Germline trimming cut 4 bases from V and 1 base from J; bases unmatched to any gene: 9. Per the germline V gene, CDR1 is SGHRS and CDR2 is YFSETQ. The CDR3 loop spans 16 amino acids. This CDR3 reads CASSPLTGGASYEQYF. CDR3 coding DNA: TGCGCCAGCAGCCCCTTAACAGGGGGCGCGTCCTACGAGCAGTACTTC.

The CDR3 DNA reads TGTGCCAGCAGTTACTCAAAAGGGGCCAGTCTGAGAGGCTACACCTTC. Its protein is CASSYSKGASLRGYTF. The chain joins TRBV6-5 to TRBJ1-2; a weak D match, TRBD1 (5 bases). Trimming cost V 0 bases and J 8 bases, with 19 bases left between them. The CDR3 consists of 16 residues. CDR1 is MNHEY, CDR2 SVGAGI, per germline.

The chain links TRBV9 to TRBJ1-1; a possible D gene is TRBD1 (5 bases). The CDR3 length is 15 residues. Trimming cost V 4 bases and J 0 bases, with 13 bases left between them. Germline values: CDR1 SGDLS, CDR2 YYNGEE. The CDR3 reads CASSPTGRVNTEAFF. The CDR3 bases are TGTGCCAGCAGCCCTACGGGCAGGGTGAACACTGAAGCTTTCTTT.

The CDR3 sequence is CASSWDKKETQYF. Here the CDR3 DNA reads TGTGCCAGTAGTTGGGACAAAAAAGAGACCCAGTACTTC. The rearrangement joins TRBV19 to TRBJ2-5; D perhaps matches TRBD1 (6 bases). CDR3 size: 13 residues. Per the germline V gene, CDR1 is LNHDA and CDR2 is SQIVND (reference sequence). Trimming removed 5 bases from V and 3 bases from J, with 10 bases in between. The full variable domain, in which reference TRBV19 and TRBJ2-5 provide the parts outside the CDR3, is DGGITQSPKYLFRKEGQNVTLSCEQNLNHDAMYWYRQDPGQGLRLIYYSQIVNDFQKGDIAEGYSVSREKKESFPLTVTSAQKNPTAFYLCASSWDKKETQYFGPGTRLLVL.

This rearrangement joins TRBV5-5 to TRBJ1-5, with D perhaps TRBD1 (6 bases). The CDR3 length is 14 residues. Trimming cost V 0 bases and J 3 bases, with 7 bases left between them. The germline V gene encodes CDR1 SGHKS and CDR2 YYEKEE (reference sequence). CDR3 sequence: CASSLDRVNQPQHF. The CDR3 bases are TGTGCCAGCAGCTTGGACAGGGTCAATCAGCCCCAGCATTTT.

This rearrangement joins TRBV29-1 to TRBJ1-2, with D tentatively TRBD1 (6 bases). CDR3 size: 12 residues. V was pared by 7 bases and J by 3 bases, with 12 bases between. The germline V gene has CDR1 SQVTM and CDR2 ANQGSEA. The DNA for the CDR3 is TGCAGCGCCGTGACAGGTCACTATGGCTACACCTTC. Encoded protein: CSAVTGHYGYTF.

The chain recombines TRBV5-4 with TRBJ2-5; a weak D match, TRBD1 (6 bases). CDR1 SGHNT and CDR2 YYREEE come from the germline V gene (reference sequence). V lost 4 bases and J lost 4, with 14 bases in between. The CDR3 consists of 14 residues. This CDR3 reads CASSRDRNRETQYF. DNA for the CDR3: TGTGCCAGCAGCCGCGACAGGAATAGAGAGACCCAGTACTTC.

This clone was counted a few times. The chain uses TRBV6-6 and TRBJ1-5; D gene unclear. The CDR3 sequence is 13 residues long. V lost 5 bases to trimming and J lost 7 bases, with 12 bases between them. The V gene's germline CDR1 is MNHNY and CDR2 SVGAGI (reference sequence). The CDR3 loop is CASSRTGGQPQHF. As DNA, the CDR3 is TGTGCCAGCAGTCGTACGGGAGGGCAGCCCCAGCATTTT.

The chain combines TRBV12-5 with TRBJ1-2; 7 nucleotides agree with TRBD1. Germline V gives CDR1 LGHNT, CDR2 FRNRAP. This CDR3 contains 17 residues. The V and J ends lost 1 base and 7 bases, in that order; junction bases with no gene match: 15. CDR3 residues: CASGLGPGQRRVGGYTF. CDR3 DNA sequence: TGTGCTAGTGGTTTGGGGCCGGGACAGAGAAGGGTGGGTGGCTACACCTTC.

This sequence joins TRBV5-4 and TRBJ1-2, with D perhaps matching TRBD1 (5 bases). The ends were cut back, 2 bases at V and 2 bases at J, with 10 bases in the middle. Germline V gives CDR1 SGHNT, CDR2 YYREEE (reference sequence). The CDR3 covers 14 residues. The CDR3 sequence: CASSFRGGNYGYTF. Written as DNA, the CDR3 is TGTGCCAGCAGCTTCCGGGGGGGGAACTATGGCTACACCTTC.

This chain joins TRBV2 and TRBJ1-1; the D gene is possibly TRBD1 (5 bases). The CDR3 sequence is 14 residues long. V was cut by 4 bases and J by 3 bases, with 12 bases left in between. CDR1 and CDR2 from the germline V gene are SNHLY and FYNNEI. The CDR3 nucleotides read TGTGCCAGCAGTGGCAGGGTTAGGGACACTGAAGCTTTCTTT. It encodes CASSGRVRDTEAFF.

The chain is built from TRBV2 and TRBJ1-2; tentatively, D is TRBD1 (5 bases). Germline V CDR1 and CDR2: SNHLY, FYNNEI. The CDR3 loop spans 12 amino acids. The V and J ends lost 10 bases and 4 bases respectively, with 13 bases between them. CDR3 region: CATQKDTYGYTF. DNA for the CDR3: TGTGCCACCCAGAAGGACACCTATGGCTACACCTTC.

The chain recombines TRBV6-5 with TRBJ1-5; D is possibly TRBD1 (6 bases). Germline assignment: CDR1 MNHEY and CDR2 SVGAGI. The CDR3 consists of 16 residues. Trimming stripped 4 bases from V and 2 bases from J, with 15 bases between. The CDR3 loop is CASSSRTGTGNQPQHF. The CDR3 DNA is TGTGCCAGCAGTTCCCGAACAGGGACCGGCAATCAGCCCCAGCATTTT.